The sequence of this T cell receptor (beta chain) was determined in a study of PD-1 blockade in classical Hodgkin lymphoma. Whole-study results and caveats: Individuals who commenced nivolumab within less than 1 year of ASCT were excluded.

Profiling relied on immunoSEQ multiplex PCR, and the TCRdb table lists in-frame clones only, not all of them. The profile shows roughly 100,000 clones, just under 80% of them singletons. Germline loops: CDR1 SGHDT, CDR2 YYEEEE. The CDR3 totals 14 residues. Comment on this clone: The antigen remains undetermined. Sequence at one end of the junction differs from germline and may be a read error.

Time point indicated: cycle 4 day 1 (C4D1), after 6 weeks of nivolumab. All patients relapsed after autologous stem cell transplantation, and brentuximab vedotin exposure varied. The TCR sequence derives from a human donor with classical Hodgkin lymphoma. This specimen consisted of peripheral blood mononuclear cells (PBMCs), obtained before the fourth cycle of nivolumab. The rearrangement links TRBV5-6 to TRBJ2-3; no reliable D call. The CDR3 sequence: CASSLVFRGEPLDF. For the CDR3, the DNA is TGTGCCAGCAGCTTGGTATTTCGTGGTGAGCCCTTAGATTTT.